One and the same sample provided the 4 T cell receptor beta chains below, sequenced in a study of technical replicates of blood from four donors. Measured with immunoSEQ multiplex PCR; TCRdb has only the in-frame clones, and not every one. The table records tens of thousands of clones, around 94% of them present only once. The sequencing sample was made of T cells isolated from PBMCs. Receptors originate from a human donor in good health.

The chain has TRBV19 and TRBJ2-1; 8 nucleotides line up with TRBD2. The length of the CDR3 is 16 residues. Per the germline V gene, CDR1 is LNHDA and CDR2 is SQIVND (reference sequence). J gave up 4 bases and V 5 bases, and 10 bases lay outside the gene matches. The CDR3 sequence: CASSSRTSGVYNEQFF. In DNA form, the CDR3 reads TGTGCCAGTAGTTCCCGTACTAGCGGAGTTTACAATGAGCAGTTCTTC. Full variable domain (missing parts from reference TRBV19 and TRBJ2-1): DGGITQSPKYLFRKEGQNVTLSCEQNLNHDAMYWYRQDPGQGLRLIYYSQIVNDFQKGDIAEGYSVSREKKESFPLTVTSAQKNPTAFYLCASSSRTSGVYNEQFFGPGTRLTVL.

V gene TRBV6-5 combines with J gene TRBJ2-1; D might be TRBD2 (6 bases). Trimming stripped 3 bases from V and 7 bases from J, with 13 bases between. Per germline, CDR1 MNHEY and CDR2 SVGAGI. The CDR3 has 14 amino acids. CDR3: CASSYAGSANEQFF. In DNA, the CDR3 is TGTGCCAGCAGTTATGCCGGGAGCGCGAATGAGCAGTTCTTC.

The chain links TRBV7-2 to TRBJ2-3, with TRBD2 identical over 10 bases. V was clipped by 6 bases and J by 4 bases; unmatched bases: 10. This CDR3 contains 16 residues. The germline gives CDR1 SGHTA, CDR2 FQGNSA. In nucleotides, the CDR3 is TGTGCCAGCAGTAAGGAAGGGACTAGCGAAGCAGATACGCAGTATTTT. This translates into CASSKEGTSEADTQYF.

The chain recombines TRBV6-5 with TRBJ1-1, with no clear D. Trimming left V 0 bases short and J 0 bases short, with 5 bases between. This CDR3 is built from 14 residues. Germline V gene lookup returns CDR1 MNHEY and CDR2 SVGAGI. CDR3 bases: TGTGCCAGCAGTTACTCCAGGATGAACACTGAAGCTTTCTTT. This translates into CASSYSRMNTEAFF.